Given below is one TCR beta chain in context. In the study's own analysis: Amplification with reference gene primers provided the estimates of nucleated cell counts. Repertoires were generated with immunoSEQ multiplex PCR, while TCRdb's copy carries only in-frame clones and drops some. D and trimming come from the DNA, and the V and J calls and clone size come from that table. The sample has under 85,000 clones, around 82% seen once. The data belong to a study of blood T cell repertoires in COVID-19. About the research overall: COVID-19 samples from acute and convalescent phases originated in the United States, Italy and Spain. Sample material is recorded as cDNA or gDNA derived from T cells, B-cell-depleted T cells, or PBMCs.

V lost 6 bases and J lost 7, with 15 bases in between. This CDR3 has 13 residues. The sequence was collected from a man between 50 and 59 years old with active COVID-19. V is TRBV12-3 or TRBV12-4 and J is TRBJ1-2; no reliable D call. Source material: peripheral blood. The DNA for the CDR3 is TGTGCCAGCAGCCTAGGCCCGGGAGCTGGCTACACCTTC. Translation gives CASSLGPGAGYTF.